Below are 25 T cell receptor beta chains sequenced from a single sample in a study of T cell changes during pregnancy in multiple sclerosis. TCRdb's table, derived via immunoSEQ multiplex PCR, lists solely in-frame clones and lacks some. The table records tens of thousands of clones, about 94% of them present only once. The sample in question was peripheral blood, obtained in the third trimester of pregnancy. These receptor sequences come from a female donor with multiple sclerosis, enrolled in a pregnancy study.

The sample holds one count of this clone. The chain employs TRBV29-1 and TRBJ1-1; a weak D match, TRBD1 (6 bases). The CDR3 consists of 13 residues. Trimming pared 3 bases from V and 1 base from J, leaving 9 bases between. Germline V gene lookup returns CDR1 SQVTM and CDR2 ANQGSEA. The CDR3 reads CSVDRGQNTEAFF. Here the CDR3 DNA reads TGCAGCGTTGATAGGGGACAGAACACTGAAGCTTTCTTT.

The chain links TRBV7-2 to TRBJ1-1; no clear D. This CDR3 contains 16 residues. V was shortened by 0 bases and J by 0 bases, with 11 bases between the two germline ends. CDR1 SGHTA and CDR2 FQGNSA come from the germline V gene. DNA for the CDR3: TGTGCCAGCAGCTTAGCTGCGACACAAATGAACACTGAAGCTTTCTTT. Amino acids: CASSLAATQMNTEAFF.

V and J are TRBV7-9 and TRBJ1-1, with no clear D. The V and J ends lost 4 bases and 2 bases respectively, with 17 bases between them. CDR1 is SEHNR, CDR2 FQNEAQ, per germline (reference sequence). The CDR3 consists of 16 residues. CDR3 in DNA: TGTGCCAGCAGCTCCGACCCTAACACAGCTAACACTGAAGCTTTCTTT. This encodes CASSSDPNTANTEAFF.

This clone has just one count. CDR3 nucleotide sequence: TGTGCCAGTAGTACATCGTCGCTAGCGGGGGGTTCCTACGAGCAGTACTTC. It codes for CASSTSSLAGGSYEQYF. The chain combines TRBV19 with TRBJ2-7; 11 bases align to TRBD2. The germline gives CDR1 LNHDA, CDR2 SQIVND (reference sequence). CDR3 size: 17 residues. V was clipped by 4 bases and J by 1 base; unmatched bases: 9.

Here the CDR3 reads CSVDRDNTEAFF. CDR3 DNA: TGCAGCGTAGACAGGGACAACACTGAAGCTTTCTTT. This chain joins TRBV29-1 and TRBJ1-1; TRBD1 matches at 7 bases. The J segment lost 2 bases and the V segment lost 6 bases, leaving 3 bases of the junction unmatched. This CDR3 is built from 12 residues. CDR1 and CDR2 from the germline V gene are SQVTM and ANQGSEA.

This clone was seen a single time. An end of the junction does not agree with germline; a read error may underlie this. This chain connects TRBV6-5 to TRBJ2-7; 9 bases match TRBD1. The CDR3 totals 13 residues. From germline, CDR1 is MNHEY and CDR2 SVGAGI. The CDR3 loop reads CASSYISGTGTSF. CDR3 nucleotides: TGTGCCAGCAGTTATATTTCCGGGACAGGGACCTCCTTC.

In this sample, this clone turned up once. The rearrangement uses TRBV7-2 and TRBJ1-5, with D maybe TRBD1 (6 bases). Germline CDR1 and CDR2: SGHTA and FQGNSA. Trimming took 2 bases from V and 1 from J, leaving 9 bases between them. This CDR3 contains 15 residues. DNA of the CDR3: TGTGCCAGCAGCTTATGGACAGTCAGCAATCAGCCCCAGCATTTT. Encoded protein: CASSLWTVSNQPQHF.

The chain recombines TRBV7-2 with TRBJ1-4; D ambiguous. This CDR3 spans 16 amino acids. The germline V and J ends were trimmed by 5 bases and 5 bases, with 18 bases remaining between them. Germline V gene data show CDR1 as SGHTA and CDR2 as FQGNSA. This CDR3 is CASSAAPGGSNEKLFF. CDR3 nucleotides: TGTGCCAGCAGCGCTGCACCGGGAGGGTCAAATGAAAAACTGTTTTTT.

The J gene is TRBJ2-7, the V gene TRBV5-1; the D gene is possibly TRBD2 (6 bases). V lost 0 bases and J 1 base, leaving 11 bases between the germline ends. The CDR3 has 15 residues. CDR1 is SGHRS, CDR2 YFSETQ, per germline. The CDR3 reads CASSLGGRGSYEQYF. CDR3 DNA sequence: TGCGCCAGCAGCTTGGGGGGACGGGGGTCCTACGAGCAGTACTTC.

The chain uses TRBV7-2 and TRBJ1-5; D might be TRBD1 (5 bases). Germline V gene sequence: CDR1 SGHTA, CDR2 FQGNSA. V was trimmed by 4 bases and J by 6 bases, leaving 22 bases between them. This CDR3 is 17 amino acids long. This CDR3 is CASSYLGTWTVPQPQHF. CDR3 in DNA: TGTGCCAGCAGCTACCTGGGGACTTGGACGGTCCCTCAGCCCCAGCATTTT.

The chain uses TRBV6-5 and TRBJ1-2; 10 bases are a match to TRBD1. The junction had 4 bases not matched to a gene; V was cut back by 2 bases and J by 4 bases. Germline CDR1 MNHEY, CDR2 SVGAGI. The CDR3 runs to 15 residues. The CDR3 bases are TGTGCCAGCAGTTACCGGGGGGACAGGGGCTATGGCTACACCTTC. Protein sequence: CASSYRGDRGYGYTF.

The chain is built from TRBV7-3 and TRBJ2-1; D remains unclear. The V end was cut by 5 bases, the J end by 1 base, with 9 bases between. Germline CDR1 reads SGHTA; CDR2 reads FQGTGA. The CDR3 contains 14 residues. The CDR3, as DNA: TGTGCCAGCAGCCCTCGTACATCCTACAATGAGCAGTTCTTC. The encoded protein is CASSPRTSYNEQFF.

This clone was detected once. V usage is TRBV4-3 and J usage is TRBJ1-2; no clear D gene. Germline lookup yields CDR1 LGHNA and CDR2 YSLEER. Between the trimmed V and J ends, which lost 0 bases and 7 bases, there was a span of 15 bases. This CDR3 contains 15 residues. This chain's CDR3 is CASSQDRRSYGGYTF. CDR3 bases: TGCGCCAGCAGCCAAGACAGGAGGAGTTATGGTGGCTACACCTTC.

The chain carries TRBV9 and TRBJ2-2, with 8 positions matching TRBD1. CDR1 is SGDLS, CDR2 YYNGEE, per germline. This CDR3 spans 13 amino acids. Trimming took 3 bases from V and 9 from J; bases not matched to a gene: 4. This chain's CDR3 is CASSGTGYRELFF. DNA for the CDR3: TGTGCCAGCAGCGGGACAGGGTACCGGGAGCTGTTTTTT.

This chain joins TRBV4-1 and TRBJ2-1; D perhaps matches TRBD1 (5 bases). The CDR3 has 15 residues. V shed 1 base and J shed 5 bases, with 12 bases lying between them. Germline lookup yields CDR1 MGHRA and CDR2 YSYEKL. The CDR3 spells CASSQGRDIHNEQFF. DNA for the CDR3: TGCGCCAGCAGCCAAGGCAGGGATATACACAATGAGCAGTTCTTC.

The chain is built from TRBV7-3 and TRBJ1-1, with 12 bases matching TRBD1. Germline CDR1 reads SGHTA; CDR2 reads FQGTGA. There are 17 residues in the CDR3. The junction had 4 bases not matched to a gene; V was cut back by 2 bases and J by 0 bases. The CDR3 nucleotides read TGTGCCAGCAGCTTAGGGACAGGGGGCGCCATGAACACTGAAGCTTTCTTT. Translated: CASSLGTGGAMNTEAFF.

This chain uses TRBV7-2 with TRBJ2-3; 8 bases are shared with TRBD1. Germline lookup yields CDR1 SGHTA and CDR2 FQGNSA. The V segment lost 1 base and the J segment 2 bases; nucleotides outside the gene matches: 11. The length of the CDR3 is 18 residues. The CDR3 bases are TGTGCCAGCAGCTTAGGGGGACCCCAGGGGGCTTTCACAGATACGCAGTATTTT. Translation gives CASSLGGPQGAFTDTQYF.

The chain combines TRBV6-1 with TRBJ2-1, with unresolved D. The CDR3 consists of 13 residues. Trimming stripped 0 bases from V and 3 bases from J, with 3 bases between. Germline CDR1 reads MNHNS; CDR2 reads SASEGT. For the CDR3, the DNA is TGTGCCAGCAGTGAAGCCATCTACAATGAGCAGTTCTTC. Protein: CASSEAIYNEQFF.

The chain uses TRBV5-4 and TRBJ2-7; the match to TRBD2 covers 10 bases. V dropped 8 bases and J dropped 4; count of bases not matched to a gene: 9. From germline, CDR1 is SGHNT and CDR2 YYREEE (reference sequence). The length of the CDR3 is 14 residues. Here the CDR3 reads CASTLSGGPYEQYF. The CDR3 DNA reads TGTGCCAGTACCCTTAGCGGGGGGCCATACGAGCAGTACTTC.

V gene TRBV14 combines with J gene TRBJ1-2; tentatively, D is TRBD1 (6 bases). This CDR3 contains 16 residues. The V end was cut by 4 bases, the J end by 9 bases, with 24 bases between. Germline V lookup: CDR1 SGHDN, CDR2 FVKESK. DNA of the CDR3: TGTGCCAGCAGCCCAGCAGGAAGGGCGACAGGTGGTCGCTACACCTTC. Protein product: CASSPAGRATGGRYTF.

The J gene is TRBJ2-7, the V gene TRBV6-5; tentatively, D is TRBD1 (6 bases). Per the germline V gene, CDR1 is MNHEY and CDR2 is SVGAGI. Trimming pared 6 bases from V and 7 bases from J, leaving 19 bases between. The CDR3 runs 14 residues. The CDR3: CASRLTRTVGEQYF. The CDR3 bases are TGTGCCAGCAGACTAACCAGGACAGTTGGGGAGCAGTACTTC.

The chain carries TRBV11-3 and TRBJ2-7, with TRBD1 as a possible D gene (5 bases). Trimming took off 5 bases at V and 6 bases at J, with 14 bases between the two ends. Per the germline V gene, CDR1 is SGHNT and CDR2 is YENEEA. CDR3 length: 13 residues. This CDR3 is CASSTRRGSEQYF. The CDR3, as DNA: TGTGCCAGCAGCACCCGAAGGGGCAGCGAGCAGTACTTC. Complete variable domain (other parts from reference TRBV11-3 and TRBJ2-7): EAGVVQSPRYKIIEKKQPVAFWCNPISGHNTLYWYLQNLGQGPELLIRYENEEAVDDSQLPKDRFSAERLKGVDSTLKIQPAELGDSAVYLCASSTRRGSEQYFGPGTRLTVT.

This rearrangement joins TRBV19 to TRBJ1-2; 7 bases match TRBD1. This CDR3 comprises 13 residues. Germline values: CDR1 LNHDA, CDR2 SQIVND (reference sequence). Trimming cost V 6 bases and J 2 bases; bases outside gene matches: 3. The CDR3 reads CASSKQGNYGYTF. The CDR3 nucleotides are TGTGCCAGTAGCAAACAGGGGAACTATGGCTACACCTTC.

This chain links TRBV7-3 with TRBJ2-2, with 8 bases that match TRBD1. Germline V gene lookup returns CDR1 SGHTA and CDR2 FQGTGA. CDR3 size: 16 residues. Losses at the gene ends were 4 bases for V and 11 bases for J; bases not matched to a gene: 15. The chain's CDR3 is CASSSELGRGRKELFF. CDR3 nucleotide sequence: TGTGCCAGCAGCTCGGAATTAGGCAGGGGGCGCAAAGAGCTGTTTTTT.

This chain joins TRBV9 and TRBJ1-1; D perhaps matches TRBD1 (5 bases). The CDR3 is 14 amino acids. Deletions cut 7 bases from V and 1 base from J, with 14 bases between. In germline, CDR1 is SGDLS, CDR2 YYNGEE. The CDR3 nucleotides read TGTGCCAGCGGGTTGACAACAGGGAACACTGAAGCTTTCTTT. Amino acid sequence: CASGLTTGNTEAFF.